Described below is a single T cell receptor beta chain sequence and its context. The CDR3 contains 13 residues. Germline values: CDR1 SQVTM, CDR2 ANQGSEA. Losses at the gene ends were 5 bases for V and 5 bases for J; bases not matched to a gene: 6. The sample belongs to a study of blood T cell repertoires in COVID-19. Overall study: From T cells, B-cell-depleted T cells, or PBMCs came the material, which was cDNA or gDNA.

Per the authors' pipeline: For nucleated cells, counts were estimated from reference gene primer amplification. TCRdb keeps only in-frame clones here, not all; method: immunoSEQ multiplex PCR. V, J and clone size were drawn from that table, and D and trimming were deduced from the DNA. The table records around 140,000 clones, about 90% of them present only once. Allocation to cohorts depended on clinical history reported by the participants. Exposed enrollees had met someone with a PCR-confirmed or clinician-diagnosed COVID-19 case at some point within the 2 weeks before study entry. The clonotype comes from a woman aged 40 to 50 who had been exposed to COVID-19. The V call is TRBV29-1, the J call TRBJ2-5; 9 bases fit TRBD2. Sequenced material: PBMCs or T cells enriched from blood (not recorded which). The CDR3 DNA follows: TGCAGCGTTCTGGCGGGGGGGCCGGAGACCCAGTACTTC. It translates to CSVLAGGPETQYF. Using reference TRBV29-1 and TRBJ2-5 for the parts outside the CDR3, the full variable domain is SAVISQKPSRDICQRGTSLTIQCQVDSQVTMMFWYRQQPGQSLTLIATANQGSEATYESGFVIDKFPISRPNLTFSTLTVSNMSPEDSSIYLCSVLAGGPETQYFGPGTRLLVL.